This T cell receptor beta chain emerged from a study of OX40 agonist ivuxolimab in advanced cancers. Study summary: Partial responses occurred in three patients (one hepatocellular carcinoma, two cutaneous melanoma).

V lost 0 bases to trimming and J lost 5 bases, with 11 bases between them. Germline CDR1 is SGHRS and CDR2 is YFSETQ. The CDR3 totals 14 residues. Here immunoSEQ multiplex PCR was the method, and the copy in TCRdb shows in-frame clones only, minus some. The data hold roughly 91,000 clones, with around 90% observed a single time. The rearrangement joins TRBV5-1 to TRBJ2-5, with D perhaps TRBD1 (6 bases). The sequence came from an adult with an advanced solid tumor such as melanoma, head and neck, liver or kidney cancer. Sequenced material: CD4+ or CD8+ T cells sorted from blood, taken in a trial of the OX40 agonist ivuxolimab. The CDR3 DNA sequence: TGCGCCAGCAGCTTGGGGCAGGGGCGGGAGACCCAGTACTTC. Its protein product is CASSLGQGRETQYF.